Below are 17 T cell receptor beta chains sequenced from a single sample in a study of graft-versus-host responses after intestinal transplantation. For these TCRs, the target antigens are not known. Only in-frame clones appear in the TCRdb table, and some are missing; sequencing was by immunoSEQ multiplex PCR. The sample lists about 120,000 clones, 90% seen once, with 0.15% to 0.2% in the top ten. The specimen was unstimulated CD4+ T cells sorted from spleen or lymph node cells, collected before intestinal transplant. The receptors were gathered from a human donor who received an intestinal transplant.

The J gene is TRBJ1-4, the V gene TRBV18; D is undetermined. The V gene lost 6 bases and the J gene lost 0 bases, with 5 bases spanning the gap. CDR1 and CDR2 from the germline V gene are KGHSH and LQKENI. The CDR3 is 13 residues long. The CDR3 spells CASSRATNEKLFF. In DNA form, the CDR3 reads TGTGCCAGCTCGCGGGCAACTAATGAAAAACTGTTTTTT. Complete variable domain (other parts from reference TRBV18 and TRBJ1-4): NAGVMQNPRHLVRRRGQEARLRCSPMKGHSHVYWYRQLPEEGLKFMVYLQKENIIDESGMPKERFSAEFPKEGPSILRIQQVVRGDSAAYFCASSRATNEKLFFGSGTQLSVL.

In this sample, this clone turned up a few times. The V gene is TRBV5-1, the J gene TRBJ1-6; a possible D gene is TRBD1 (6 bases). Germline values: CDR1 SGHRS, CDR2 YFSETQ. This CDR3 spans 16 amino acids. V was trimmed by 4 bases and J by 6 bases, leaving 17 bases between them. The CDR3 nucleotides are TGCGCCAGCAGCGTACAGGGAGAAGGATTTAATTCACCCCTCCACTTT. This sequence encodes CASSVQGEGFNSPLHF. Full variable domain (rest looked up from reference TRBV5-1 and TRBJ1-6): KAGVTQTPRYLIKTRGQQVTLSCSPISGHRSVSWYQQTPGQGLQFLFEYFSETQRNKGNFPGRFSGRQFSNSRSEMNVSTLELGDSALYLCASSVQGEGFNSPLHFGNGTRLTVT.

A single count supports this clone. The chain employs TRBV7-9 and TRBJ1-4, with a weak D call TRBD1 (5 bases). V dropped 6 bases and J dropped 6 bases, with 17 bases sitting between them. The CDR3 covers 15 residues. Germline loops: CDR1 SEHNR, CDR2 FQNEAQ (reference sequence). CDR3 sequence: CASSQRGGYYEKLFF. CDR3 nucleotide sequence: TGTGCCAGCAGTCAGCGCGGGGGATATTATGAAAAACTGTTTTTT.

The chain employs TRBV2 and TRBJ1-1; D is uncertain. Deletions cut 5 bases from V and 4 bases from J, with 14 bases between. Germline values: CDR1 SNHLY, CDR2 FYNNEI. The length of the CDR3 is 14 residues. The CDR3 DNA reads TGTGCCAGCAGTATTGGACTGTCTGGCACTGAAGCTTTCTTT. It encodes CASSIGLSGTEAFF.

This clone was recorded only once. The chain uses TRBV5-1 and TRBJ2-1; a possible D gene is TRBD2 (6 bases). The CDR3 has 16 amino acids. Germline lookup yields CDR1 SGHRS and CDR2 YFSETQ. V dropped 4 bases and J dropped 3 bases, with 17 bases sitting between them. The CDR3: CASSVLTSPYYNEQFF. The CDR3 DNA reads TGCGCCAGCAGCGTCCTGACTAGTCCCTACTACAATGAGCAGTTCTTC.

This chain links TRBV27 with TRBJ2-7, with TRBD1 matching 8 bases. Germline lookup yields CDR1 MNHEY and CDR2 SMNVEV (reference sequence). The CDR3 sequence is 17 residues long. Losses at the gene ends were 3 bases for V and 4 bases for J; bases not matched to a gene: 14. The CDR3 loop is CASSFLTGGSNRYEQYF. CDR3 sequence (DNA): TGTGCCAGCAGTTTTTTAACAGGGGGTTCGAATAGGTACGAGCAGTACTTC.

V is TRBV27 and J is TRBJ2-7; 12 nucleotides agree with TRBD2. The CDR3 is made up of 15 amino acids. The V and J ends lost 5 bases and 2 bases, in that order; junction bases with no gene match: 4. Germline values: CDR1 MNHEY, CDR2 SMNVEV (reference sequence). The CDR3 sequence: CASSGRLAGAYEQYF. Written as DNA, the CDR3 is TGTGCCAGCAGTGGTCGACTAGCGGGAGCCTACGAGCAGTACTTC.

V is TRBV5-1 and J is TRBJ1-1, with a possible D match to TRBD1 (5 bases). V was cut by 4 bases and J by 11 bases, with 15 bases left in between. CDR1 SGHRS and CDR2 YFSETQ come from the germline V gene. This CDR3 has 12 amino acids. The CDR3 spells CASSPGTGWAFF. The DNA for the CDR3 is TGCGCCAGCAGCCCTGGAACAGGTTGGGCTTTCTTT.

V and J are TRBV5-6 and TRBJ2-5, with D possibly matching TRBD1 (5 bases). CDR3 size: 13 residues. Between the trimmed V and J ends, which lost 2 bases and 4 bases, there was a span of 9 bases. CDR1 is SGHDT and CDR2 is YYEEEE in the germline V gene. The CDR3, as DNA: TGTGCCAGCAGCTTAGCAGGGTCAGAGACCCAGTACTTC. This codes for CASSLAGSETQYF.

The chain links TRBV5-1 to TRBJ1-4; possibly TRBD1 for D (5 bases). Germline CDR1 and CDR2: SGHRS and YFSETQ. There are 15 residues in the CDR3. Trimming cost V 4 bases and J 4 bases, with 14 bases left between them. CDR3 in amino acids: CASSLTPGVNEKLFF. The DNA of the CDR3 is TGCGCCAGCAGCCTGACCCCGGGGGTTAATGAAAAACTGTTTTTT.

The V gene is TRBV4-3, the J gene TRBJ1-1, with D unresolved. Trimming cost V 0 bases and J 3 bases, with 11 bases left between them. The CDR3 sequence is 15 residues long. The germline gives CDR1 LGHNA, CDR2 YSLEER. The CDR3 region has the DNA TGCGCCAGCAGCCAAGAGTACACAAGTTACACTGAAGCTTTCTTT. Protein product: CASSQEYTSYTEAFF.

The rearrangement links TRBV28 to TRBJ1-3, with D possibly TRBD1 on 6 matching bases. This CDR3 has 15 residues. Trimming pared 3 bases from V and 4 bases from J, leaving 13 bases between. Germline loops: CDR1 MDHEN, CDR2 SYDVKM. CDR3 nucleotides: TGTGCCAGCAGTTTGGGGGGGGCAGGGGGAAACACCATATATTTT. This translates into CASSLGGAGGNTIYF.

The chain uses TRBV21-1 and TRBJ2-1; the table gives TRBD2 as D, unverified against the DNA. TRBV21-1 corresponds to a pseudogene. The CDR3 contains 17 residues. CDR3 amino acids: CASSPGGLAGGANEQFF. As DNA, the CDR3 is TGTGCCAGCAGTCCTGGAGGGCTAGCGGGAGGAGCAAATGAGCAGTTCTTC.

The V call is TRBV4-3, the J call TRBJ1-1; TRBD1 aligns across 9 bases. The CDR3 is 16 residues long. V shed 1 base, J shed 3 bases, and the junction held 6 bases outside the gene matches. Germline V gene data show CDR1 as LGHNA and CDR2 as YSLEER. As DNA, the CDR3 is TGCGCCAGCAGCCAAGGTCCGGGACAGGGCTACACTGAAGCTTTCTTT. Its translation: CASSQGPGQGYTEAFF.

This clone was detected once. V gene TRBV30 combines with J gene TRBJ1-3; D ambiguous. CDR1 is GTSNPN and CDR2 is SVGIG in the germline V gene (reference sequence). This CDR3 has 13 amino acids. Deletions cut 4 bases from V and 0 bases from J, with 7 bases between. CDR3 residues: CAWKKSSGNTIYF. DNA of the CDR3: TGTGCCTGGAAGAAGAGCTCTGGAAACACCATATATTTT.

V is TRBV28 and J is TRBJ1-2; tentative D call: TRBD1 (6 bases). The CDR3 sequence is 16 residues long. Germline CDR1 and CDR2: MDHEN and SYDVKM. Between the trimmed V and J ends, which lost 4 bases and 1 base, there was a span of 16 bases. DNA of the CDR3: TGTGCCAGCAGTTACGGACACAGGGCCGGTAACTATGGCTACACCTTC. It specifies CASSYGHRAGNYGYTF.

The gene calls are TRBV4-3 and TRBJ2-3, with D possibly TRBD2 on 6 matching bases. Trimming removed 1 base at V and 5 bases at J, with 7 bases between. Germline-derived CDR1 and CDR2 are LGHNA and YSLEER. This CDR3 comprises 13 residues. The CDR3 DNA reads TGCGCCAGCAGCCAAGGGCGGGGAGATACGCAGTATTTT. Protein: CASSQGRGDTQYF.